This T cell receptor beta chain was captured by sequencing in a study of T cells in Graves' hyperthyroidism and ophthalmopathy. Study-level results: Ophthalmopathy cases were set apart from stable hyperthyroidism by a 13 V-J model. Blood also carried most thyroid clonotypes expanded above 0.001.

Researchers amplified the TCR beta CDR3 regions from RNA transcripts. TCR CDR3 underwent first-round RT-PCR with the HTBI primer set. TCRdb reprocessed the multiplex PCR reads via MiXCR and lists one record per CDR3 protein. The repertoire consists of about 320,000 distinct CDR3 sequences, with roughly 15% occurring once and the leading ten covering 33%. This clonotype occurred once. Its matching antigen is unknown. Unmatched junction bases numbered 10, after V lost 5 bases and J lost 3 bases. The CDR3 runs to 14 residues. Per germline, CDR1 DFQATT and CDR2 SNEGSKA (reference sequence). This TCR derives from a man aged 25-45 years with Graves' hyperthyroidism. The sample was blood. The V gene is TRBV20-1, the J gene TRBJ2-7; TRBD1 agrees at 7 bases. CDR3 region: CSAGLRGPSYEQYF. In nucleotides, the CDR3 is TGCAGTGCTGGCTTGAGGGGGCCAAGCTACGAGCAGTACTTC.